This T cell receptor beta chain was retrieved from a study of CD8 T cells in Susac syndrome. Study findings and constraints: None of the CD4+ T cell repertoires in Susac syndrome showed clonal expansion.

Random hexamers were used to reverse transcribe an amount of roughly 0.45 to 1 ug RNA. TCRdb re-called the immunoSEQ multiplex PCR reads with MiXCR, one entry per CDR3 protein. Of roughly 160,000 distinct CDR3 sequences in the sample, around 96% were seen once. The germline V and J ends were trimmed by 3 bases and 0 bases, with 8 bases remaining between them. In germline, CDR1 is DFQATT, CDR2 SNEGSKA (reference sequence). The CDR3 consists of 14 residues. Points on this clonotype: The antigen is not known.

The sequenced sample consisted of CD4+ T cells from PBMCs. The TCR sequence derives from a human donor with Susac syndrome. The chain recombines TRBV20-1 with TRBJ2-2, with D perhaps matching TRBD2 (5 bases). The CDR3 DNA follows: TGCAGTGCTAGCGGGGTGACGAACACCGGGGAGCTGTTTTTT. Its translation is CSASGVTNTGELFF.